Each of the 9 T cell receptor beta chains below was sequenced from the same sample in a study of T cell responses to AZD1222 COVID-19 vaccine. Sequenced by immunoSEQ multiplex PCR; TCRdb stores in-frame clones only, minus some. The data show approximately 170,000 clones, around 88% seen once. The sequencing here drew on peripheral blood, taken 28 days after the second AZD1222 dose. The receptors come from an adult who received the AZD1222 COVID-19 vaccine.

The gene calls are TRBV7-9 and TRBJ1-3; no clear D gene. CDR3 length: 14 residues. Germline CDR1 is SEHNR and CDR2 is FQNEAQ (reference sequence). With 1 base removed from V and 0 bases from J, the gap between germline ends came to 4 bases. The CDR3 nucleotides are TGTGCCAGCAGCTTAGGAAGCTCTGGAAACACCATATATTTT. Its protein product is CASSLGSSGNTIYF.

The J gene is TRBJ1-6, the V gene TRBV6-5, with D uncertain. Germline loops: CDR1 MNHEY, CDR2 SVGAGI. The CDR3 is 15 residues long. The ends were cut back, 5 bases at V and 5 bases at J, with 13 bases in the middle. This CDR3 reads CASSIGRVDNSPLHF. CDR3 nucleotides: TGTGCCAGCAGTATTGGTAGGGTGGATAATTCACCCCTCCACTTT.

The V call is TRBV10-3, the J call TRBJ2-2; D is ambiguous. The CDR3 is 12 amino acids. Germline V gene data show CDR1 as ENHRY and CDR2 as SYGVKD. Trimming left V 4 bases short and J 10 bases short, with 10 bases between. CDR3 region: CAISGQTAELFF. CDR3 DNA sequence: TGTGCCATCAGTGGTCAGACGGCGGAGCTGTTTTTT.

The chain recombines TRBV9 with TRBJ2-3, with 10 bases fitting TRBD2. Germline trimming cut 3 bases from V and 6 bases from J; bases unmatched to any gene: 10. The CDR3 covers 16 residues. Germline values: CDR1 SGDLS, CDR2 YYNGEE. As DNA, the CDR3 is TGTGCCAGCAGCGCTGAGCTGAGCGGGGGGGCCGATACGCAGTATTTT. It specifies CASSAELSGGADTQYF.

The rearrangement uses TRBV5-1 and TRBJ1-3; TRBD1 matches at 9 bases. The V segment lost 0 bases and the J segment 3 bases; nucleotides outside the gene matches: 4. This CDR3 is built from 16 residues. CDR1 is SGHRS, CDR2 YFSETQ, per germline. The CDR3 nucleotides read TGCGCCAGCAGCTTGGGGACAGGGGACGATGGAAACACCATATATTTT. Protein sequence: CASSLGTGDDGNTIYF. Together with reference TRBV5-1 and TRBJ1-3, the CDR3 gives the full variable domain: KAGVTQTPRYLIKTRGQQVTLSCSPISGHRSVSWYQQTPGQGLQFLFEYFSETQRNKGNFPGRFSGRQFSNSRSEMNVSTLELGDSALYLCASSLGTGDDGNTIYFGEGSWLTVV.

This clone was picked up a small number of times. The DNA for the CDR3 is TGTGCCAGCAGCTTGTGGGCACAGGGGGGCACTGAAGCTTTCTTT. Protein product: CASSLWAQGGTEAFF. V is TRBV5-5 and J is TRBJ1-1, with 8 bases matching TRBD1. V gave up 1 base and J gave up 4 bases; unmatched junction bases: 6. This CDR3 is built from 15 residues. Germline V gene lookup returns CDR1 SGHKS and CDR2 YYEKEE (reference sequence).

This clone was picked up one time. This sequence joins TRBV28 and TRBJ1-5, with D possibly TRBD1 on 5 matching bases. Per the germline V gene, CDR1 is MDHEN and CDR2 is SYDVKM. The V gene lost 4 bases and the J gene lost 3 bases, with 16 bases spanning the gap. The CDR3 contains 16 residues. CDR3 nucleotide sequence: TGTGCCAGCAGTTCCGCCGGGGGGTCTAACAATCAGCCCCAGCATTTT. Translation gives CASSSAGGSNNQPQHF.

The V gene is TRBV5-8, the J gene TRBJ2-1; the D gene is possibly TRBD1 (6 bases). The CDR3 length is 15 residues. The V and J ends lost 1 base and 2 bases respectively, with 10 bases between them. CDR1 is SGHTS and CDR2 is YDEGEE in the germline V gene. Here the CDR3 reads CASSLTGSAYNEQFF. The CDR3 coding sequence is TGTGCCAGCAGCTTGACAGGGTCTGCCTACAATGAGCAGTTCTTC.

This chain uses TRBV11-1 with TRBJ2-7; D tentatively reads TRBD1 or TRBD2 (5 bases each). The V end lost 2 bases, the J end lost 5 bases, and 13 bases lay between the germline ends. The germline CDR1 and CDR2 sequences are SGHAT and FQDESV (reference sequence). There are 14 residues in the CDR3. The CDR3 region has the DNA TGTGCCAGCAGCTTATCCGGGACGGCAAACGAGCAGTACTTC. It is translated as CASSLSGTANEQYF.